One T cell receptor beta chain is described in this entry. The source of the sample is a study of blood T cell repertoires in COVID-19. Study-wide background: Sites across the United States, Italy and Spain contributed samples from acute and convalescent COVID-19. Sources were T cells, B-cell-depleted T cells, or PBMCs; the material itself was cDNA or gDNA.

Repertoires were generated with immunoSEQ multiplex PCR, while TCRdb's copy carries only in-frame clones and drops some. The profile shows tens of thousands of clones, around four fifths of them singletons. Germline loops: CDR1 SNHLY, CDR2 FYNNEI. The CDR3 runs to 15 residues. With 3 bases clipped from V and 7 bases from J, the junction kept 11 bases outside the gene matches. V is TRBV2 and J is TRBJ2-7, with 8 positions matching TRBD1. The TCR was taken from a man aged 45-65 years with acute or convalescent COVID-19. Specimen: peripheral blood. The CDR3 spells CASSDPRDRRGEQYF. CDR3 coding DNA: TGTGCCAGCAGTGATCCCCGGGACAGGAGGGGGGAGCAGTACTTC. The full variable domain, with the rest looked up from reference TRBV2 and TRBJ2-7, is EPEVTQTPSHQVTQMGQEVILRCVPISNHLYFYWYRQILGQKVEFLVSFYNNEISEKSEIFDDQFSVERPDGSNFTLKIRSTKLEDSAMYFCASSDPRDRRGEQYFGPGTRLTVT.